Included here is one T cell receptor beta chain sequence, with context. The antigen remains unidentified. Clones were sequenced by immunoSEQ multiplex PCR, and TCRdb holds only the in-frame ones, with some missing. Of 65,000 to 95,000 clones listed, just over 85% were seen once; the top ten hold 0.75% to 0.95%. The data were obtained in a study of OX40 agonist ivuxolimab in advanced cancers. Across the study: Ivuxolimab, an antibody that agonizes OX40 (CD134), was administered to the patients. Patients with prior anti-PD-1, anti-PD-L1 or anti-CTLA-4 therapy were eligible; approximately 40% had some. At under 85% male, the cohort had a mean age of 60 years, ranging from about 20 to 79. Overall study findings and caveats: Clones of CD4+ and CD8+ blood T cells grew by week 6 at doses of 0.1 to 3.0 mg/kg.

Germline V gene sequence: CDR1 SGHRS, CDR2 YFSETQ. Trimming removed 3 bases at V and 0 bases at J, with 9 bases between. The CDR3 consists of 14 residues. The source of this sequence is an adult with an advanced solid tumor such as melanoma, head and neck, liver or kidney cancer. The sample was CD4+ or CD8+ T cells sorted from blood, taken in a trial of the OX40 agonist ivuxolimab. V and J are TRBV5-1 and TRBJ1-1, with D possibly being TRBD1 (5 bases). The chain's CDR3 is CASSSGTMNTEAFF. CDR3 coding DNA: TGCGCCAGCAGCTCAGGGACGATGAACACTGAAGCTTTCTTT. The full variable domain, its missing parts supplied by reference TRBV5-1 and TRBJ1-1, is KAGVTQTPRYLIKTRGQQVTLSCSPISGHRSVSWYQQTPGQGLQFLFEYFSETQRNKGNFPGRFSGRQFSNSRSEMNVSTLELGDSALYLCASSSGTMNTEAFFGQGTRLTVV.